Listed here is a single TCR beta chain. This specimen belongs to a study of blood T cell repertoires in COVID-19. Study-level information: Samples taken during acute and convalescent COVID-19 were collected in the United States, Italy and Spain. Nucleic acid was either cDNA or gDNA, and it came from T cells, B-cell-depleted T cells, or PBMCs.

Participants' own reports of clinical history determined their cohort assignment. CDR3 length: 17 amino acids. V lost 0 bases and J lost 7; bases outside the gene matches: 12. In germline, CDR1 is SGHAT, CDR2 FQNNGV. Original analysis: By means of reference gene primer amplification, nucleated cell counts were estimated. Profiling relied on immunoSEQ multiplex PCR, and the TCRdb table lists in-frame clones only, not all of them. V, J and clone size are those of that table, while D and trimming were read from the DNA. Among some 190,000 clones listed, 70% to 80% were seen once. V is TRBV11-2 and J is TRBJ2-1; 7 bases line up with TRBD2. The sequencing input was PBMCs or T cells enriched from blood (not recorded which). The sequence was obtained from a man in his fifties or sixties who had been exposed to COVID-19. In nucleotides, the CDR3 is TGTGCCAGCAGCTTAGATCTAGGGCTAGCCGGGGGGAATGAGCAGTTCTTC. Amino acids: CASSLDLGLAGGNEQFF.